These T cell receptor beta chains were read from a single sample in a study of tumor-infiltrating lymphocytes in primary liver carcinoma. TCRdb itself ran the multiplex PCR reads through MiXCR, one entry per CDR3 protein. The data contain 200,000 or so distinct CDR3 sequences, 65% of them seen just once; the ten biggest clones take up roughly 6.8%. Sequencing input: peripheral blood. Receptor source: a woman in her sixties with primary liver carcinoma and hepatitis B virus infection. The CDR3 runs from the conserved cysteine through the conserved F or W. D genes are given only for firm matches. Some rows mark clone size as missing; the rest say once, few, many or name a class of expanded clone.

J	D	V	size	CDR3	DNA
TRBJ1-2	NA	TRBV11-2	once	CASSFKGGPSYGYTF	TGTGCCAGCAGCTTTAAAGGGGGACCGTCCTATGGCTACACCTTC
TRBJ2-7	TRBD2	TRBV12-3/TRBV12-4	many	CASILGGTSSSEQYF	TGTGCCAGCATCCTTGGAGGGACTAGCAGTAGCGAGCAGTACTTC
TRBJ1-6	TRBD1	TRBV11-3	NA	CASSSTRDSDSLPLHF	TGTGCCAGCAGCTCAACACGGGACAGCGATAGTTTACCCCTCCACTTT
TRBJ2-1	NA	TRBV11-2	NA	CASSLAERLSYNEQLF	TGTGCTAGCAGCTTAGCAGAGCGCCTCTCCTACAATGAGCAGCTCTTC
TRBJ2-1	TRBD2	TRBV5-1	NA	CANSPLAGVSYNEQFF	TGCGCCAACAGCCCGCTAGCGGGAGTTTCCTACAATGAGCAGTTCTTC
TRBJ1-2	NA	TRBV6-5	few	CASSPPGSHGYTF	TGTGCCAGCAGCCCACCTGGGAGCCATGGCTACACCTTC
TRBJ2-7	TRBD1	TRBV5-4	NA	CASSTGTVPYEQHF	TGTGCCAGCAGCACCGGGACAGTCCCCTACGAACAGCACTTC
TRBJ1-1	TRBD1	TRBV10-3	NA	CAISFGTGTLMNTEAFF	TGTGCCATCAGCTTCGGGACAGGGACTTTAATGAACACTGAAGCTTTCTTT
TRBJ2-7	NA	TRBV6-5	NA	CVSSYSVHSYKQYF	TGTGTCAGCAGTTACTCAGTCCACTCCTACAAGCAGTACTTC
TRBJ1-2	NA	TRBV30	few	CAWIRRGGGYTF	TGTGCCTGGATTAGAAGGGGCGGTGGCTACACCTTC
TRBJ1-2	NA	TRBV28	NA	CASSLFGPNYGYTF	TGTGCCAGCAGTTTATTTGGACCAAACTATGGTTACACCTTC
TRBJ2-5	NA	TRBV12-3/TRBV12-4	NA	CASSLVGTPREAQYF	TGTGCCAGCAGTTTGGTCGGGACCCCACGCGAGGCCCAGTACTTC
TRBJ2-1	TRBD1	TRBV11-3	NA	CASGRGLNNKQFF	TGTGCCAGCGGCAGGGGGCTTAACAATAAGCAGTTCTTC
TRBJ2-1	NA	TRBV5-1	once	CASGLDRNEQSF	TGCGCCAGCGGCTTGGACAGAAATGAGCAGTCCTTC
TRBJ1-2	TRBD1	TRBV11-2	NA	CASSLVSGQGLGGYTF	TGTGCCAGTAGCTTAGTTTCGGGACAGGGGTTGGGCGGCTACACCTTC
TRBJ2-2	TRBD2	TRBV29-1	many	CSVGPSGRSTGELFF	TGCAGCGTAGGGCCTAGCGGGAGGTCCACCGGGGAGCTGTTTTTT
TRBJ2-7	TRBD1	TRBV7-8	NA	CASSLELGGYNEQCF	TGTGCCAGCAGCTTAGAACTAGGGGGCTACAACGAGCAGTGCTTC
TRBJ2-5	NA	TRBV28	NA	CASSWDIEQETQYF	TGTGCCAGCAGTTGGGACATAGAACAAGAGACCCAGTACTTC
TRBJ2-1	NA	TRBV30	NA	CAWSRETGEQFF	TGTGCCTGGAGCCGGGAGACCGGGGAGCAGTTCTTC
TRBJ2-2	NA	TRBV7-8	NA	CASSPSRDYLLQGTRELFF	TGTGCCAGCAGCCCGTCCCGGGACTACCTTCTACAGGGGACCCGGGAGCTGTTTTTT
TRBJ2-5	TRBD2	TRBV12-3/TRBV12-4	many	CASTGSGSVTQYF	TGTGCCAGCACCGGTAGCGGGAGTGTGACCCAGTACTTC
TRBJ1-6	NA	TRBV4-1	few	CASSQGNHNSPLHF	TGCGCCAGCAGCCAAGGGAATCATAATTCACCCCTCCACTTT
TRBJ1-2	NA	TRBV6-1	NA	CASNVTEEYDYTF	TGTGCCAGCAATGTAACAGAGGAATATGACTACACCTTC
TRBJ1-2	NA	TRBV28	NA	CAIKETELNYGYTF	TGTGCCATCAAAGAGACGGAGCTAAACTATGGCTACACCTTC
TRBJ2-3	TRBD2	TRBV6-5	many	CASSQGLAGGADTQYF	TGTGCCAGCAGCCAAGGACTAGCGGGAGGAGCAGATACGCAGTATTTT
TRBJ1-2	NA	TRBV5-5	NA	CASSLVSAGNWGYTF	TGTGCCAGCAGCTTGGTATCGGCAGGGAACTGGGGCTACACCTTC
TRBJ2-7	NA	TRBV5-1	NA	CTSSLAGGTAYEQYF	TGCACCAGCAGCTTGGCAGGGGGGACAGCCTACGAGCAGTACTTC
TRBJ2-7	NA	TRBV10-3	few	CAISESKGQGKREQYF	TGTGCCATCAGTGAGTCGAAGGGCCAGGGCAAGAGGGAGCAGTACTTC
TRBJ2-7	NA	TRBV11-2	medium-sized	CASSFGGAPYEQYF	TGTGCCAGCAGCTTTGGGGGGGCCCCCTACGAGCAGTACTTC
TRBJ2-5	TRBD2	TRBV11-2	NA	CASSSRTSGREGLKTQYF	TGTGCCAGCAGCTCCCGGACTAGTGGGAGAGAGGGGCTGAAGACCCAGTACTTC
TRBJ2-3	TRBD1	TRBV29-1	many	CSAGDRKTDTQYF	TGCAGCGCCGGGGACAGGAAAACAGATACGCAGTATTTT
TRBJ2-3	NA	TRBV7-3	few	CVSSLSEGTQYF	TGTGTCAGCAGCTTGAGTGAGGGTACGCAGTATTTT
TRBJ2-1	TRBD1	TRBV28	many	CATLMPGQGANEQFF	TGTGCCACCCTTATGCCGGGACAGGGGGCTAATGAGCAGTTCTTC
TRBJ2-7	NA	TRBV7-9	NA	CASSFSYEQYF	TGTGCCAGCAGCTTCTCTTACGAGCAGTACTTC
TRBJ2-3	TRBD1	TRBV6-1	many	CASRTSRQGTDTQYF	TGTGCCAGCCGTACTTCCCGACAGGGAACAGATACGCAGTATTTT
TRBJ1-5	NA	TRBV7-9	NA	CASSHRDGGTGSNQPQHF	TGTGCCAGCAGCCACCGGGACGGGGGAACCGGGAGCAATCAGCCCCAGCATTTT
TRBJ2-2	NA	TRBV7-9	NA	CANSLIPPLDTGELFF	TGTGCCAACAGCTTAATCCCACCCCTGGACACCGGGGAGCTGTTTTTT
TRBJ1-1	NA	TRBV12-3/TRBV12-4	NA	CASTLSATAVDAFF	TGTGCCAGCACCCTTTCGGCGACGGCAGTGGATGCTTTCTTT
TRBJ2-2	TRBD2	TRBV11-2	many	CASRASGMNTGELFF	TGTGCCAGCAGAGCTAGCGGAATGAACACCGGGGAGCTGTTTTTT
TRBJ2-5	TRBD2	TRBV10-1	NA	CASSGGPRGRPETQYF	TGCGCCAGCAGTGGAGGTCCGCGCGGGAGACCAGAGACCCAGTACTTC
TRBJ1-5	TRBD1	TRBV6-1	NA	CASQGTGAIQPQHF	TGTGCCAGCCAAGGCACAGGGGCGATTCAGCCCCAGCATTTT
TRBJ1-2	TRBD1	TRBV7-9	NA	CANSSKRQGVDYGYTF	TGTGCCAACAGCTCAAAACGACAGGGGGTGGACTATGGCTACACCTTC